Following are 4 T cell receptor gamma chains from one sample sequenced in a study of gamma-delta chains in newborns, infants, children. TCRdb re-called clones from the reads via CATT. This table has 1,200 or so gamma-chain clones, over 65% appearing once. The sample taken for sequencing was blood. The source of these receptors is a child who was a newborn, infant or young child, either healthy, febrile or measles-vaccinated (not recorded which).

This clone was observed a single time. CDR3 residues: CALWESDPWLGKKIKVF. For the CDR3, the DNA is TGTGCCTTGTGGGAATCTGACCCTTGGTTGGGCAAAAAAATCAAGGTATTT. The V call is TRGV9, the J call TRGJP. Since TCRdb gives no J gene, matching the DNA to germline was used here to assign it. Germline CDR1 reads GITISATS; CDR2 reads ISYDGTV (reference sequence). The CDR3 consists of 17 residues. Trimming removed 4 bases from V and 9 bases from J; junction bases left unmatched: 12.

Here the J gene is TRGJ1 or TRGJ2 and the V gene is not called. The length of the CDR3 is 20 residues. The CDR3 sequence is CATWDRPPTPRWARYYKKLF. The CDR3 DNA reads as TGTGCCACCTGGGACAGGCCCCCTACCCCTCGGTGGGCCCGATATTATAAGAAACTCTTT.

The chain links TRGV3 to TRGJP2. The J gene is absent in TCRdb and was assigned here via DNA matching to germline. The J segment lost 9 bases and the V segment lost 0 bases, leaving 10 bases of the junction unmatched. Germline V gene lookup returns CDR1 VTNTFY and CDR2 YDVSTARD (reference sequence). CDR3 length: 15 amino acids. DNA of the CDR3: TGTGCCACCTGGGACAGGCTCTTAGAAAATTGGATCAAGACGTTT. Translating it yields CATWDRLLENWIKTF.

Of note for this clone: This sample includes further DNA sequences coding for the same CDR3. The chain employs TRGV2 and TRGJ1 or TRGJ2. In the absence of a J gene in TCRdb, the DNA was matched to germline to assign it here. With 0 bases clipped from V and 7 bases from J, the junction kept 6 bases outside the gene matches. CDR3 length: 13 amino acids. Germline V lookup: CDR1 EGSNGY, CDR2 YDSYNSKV. CDR3 sequence reads: CATWDGLGYKKLF. Here the CDR3 DNA reads TGTGCCACCTGGGACGGGCTGGGGTATAAGAAACTCTTT.